These 25 T cell receptor beta chains share one sample of origin, sequenced in a study of regulatory T cells in long-lasting Graves disease. The time point is: persistent/refractory GD, antithyroid drugs over 5 years with positive TRAb. From PBMCs, RNA was extracted and then used to make the TCR library. Combining iRepertoire HTBI primers with Arm-PCR of CDR3 regions, the authors built TCR beta libraries. Each CDR3 protein is one row after TCRdb ran MiXCR on the multiplex PCR reads. The data hold roughly 360,000 distinct CDR3 sequences, with less than 30% observed a single time. The sample in question was peripheral blood mononuclear cells (PBMCs), obtained when the disease was refractory, from a patient treated with antithyroid drugs. The source of these receptors is a woman aged 40 to 50 with Graves disease.

Comments on this clonotype: A much larger clone differs from this one at a single base, so this may be a read error. This chain joins TRBV2 and TRBJ1-5; D may be TRBD1 (6 bases). The CDR3 sequence is 15 residues long. The V and J ends lost 4 bases and 7 bases respectively, with 17 bases between them. The germline V gene encodes CDR1 SNHLY and CDR2 FYNNEI. CDR3 DNA sequence: TGTGCCAGCAGTGCGGGGGGCGAAGTTAAACAGCCCCAGCATTTT. Its protein is CASSAGGEVKQPQHF.

This clonotype was seen at least ten times. The chain recombines TRBV7-8 with TRBJ2-4, with TRBD2 matching over 8 bases. The CDR3 covers 13 residues. Germline CDR1 and CDR2: SGHVS and FQNEAQ. The trim removed 1 base at V and 7 bases at J, leaving 0 bases unmatched. CDR3 in amino acids: CASSLGLANIQYF. In nucleotides, the CDR3 is TGTGCCAGCAGCTTAGGACTAGCGAACATTCAGTACTTC.

This clonotype occurred a few times. The chain employs TRBV29-1 and TRBJ1-1; no reliable D call. Trimming took 4 bases from V and 0 from J, leaving 15 bases between them. The CDR3 has 15 amino acids. Germline lookup yields CDR1 SQVTM and CDR2 ANQGSEA. The CDR3 sequence is CSVGMSRWMNTEAFF. CDR3 coding DNA: TGCAGCGTTGGGATGAGTAGGTGGATGAACACTGAAGCTTTCTTT. Using reference TRBV29-1 and TRBJ1-1 for the parts outside the CDR3, the full variable domain is SAVISQKPSRDICQRGTSLTIQCQVDSQVTMMFWYRQQPGQSLTLIATANQGSEATYESGFVIDKFPISRPNLTFSTLTVSNMSPEDSSIYLCSVGMSRWMNTEAFFGQGTRLTVV.

The chain combines TRBV9 with TRBJ2-7, with D tentatively TRBD2 (5 bases). Germline CDR1 SGDLS, CDR2 YYNGEE. V was trimmed by 4 bases and J by 2 bases, leaving 22 bases between them. The CDR3 runs 17 residues. In nucleotides, the CDR3 is TGTGCCAGCAGCCCCCGGCCGTGGCGGGCGTACACCTACGAGCAGTACTTC. Amino acids: CASSPRPWRAYTYEQYF. Full variable domain (missing parts from reference TRBV9 and TRBJ2-7): DSGVTQTPKHLITATGQRVTLRCSPRSGDLSVYWYQQSLDQGLQFLIQYYNGEERAKGNILERFSAQQFPDLHSELNLSSLELGDSALYFCASSPRPWRAYTYEQYFGPGTRLTVT.

V usage is TRBV27 and J usage is TRBJ2-2, with D possibly TRBD2 on 6 matching bases. Trimming cost V 6 bases and J 3 bases, with 14 bases left between them. Germline V gives CDR1 MNHEY, CDR2 SMNVEV (reference sequence). The CDR3 extends over 15 amino acids. The CDR3 DNA reads as TGTGCCAGCAGACCGGGACTGACTTACACCGGGGAGCTGTTTTTT. Translating it yields CASRPGLTYTGELFF.

CDR3 in amino acids: CASGTTWATGSMGDTQYF. The CDR3 nucleotides read TGTGCCAGCGGTACCACCTGGGCCACAGGTTCAATGGGGGATACGCAGTATTTT. The chain couples TRBV12-3 or TRBV12-4 to TRBJ2-3, with a tentative D call TRBD1 (5 bases). This CDR3 comprises 18 residues. Trimming pared 8 bases from V and 6 bases from J, leaving 30 bases between.

V gene TRBV7-9 combines with J gene TRBJ1-1; no firm D call. Germline loops: CDR1 SEHNR, CDR2 FQNEAQ (reference sequence). CDR3 size: 12 residues. Trimming pared 8 bases from V and 3 bases from J, leaving 10 bases between. The CDR3 protein is CASGPRDTEAFF. CDR3 bases: TGTGCCAGCGGGCCTCGGGACACTGAAGCTTTCTTT.

The chain is built from TRBV6-1 and TRBJ2-5, with 11 nucleotides matching TRBD1. Trimming at V came to 6 bases and at J to 2 bases, leaving 8 bases not matched to a gene. Per the germline V gene, CDR1 is MNHNS and CDR2 is SASEGT. The CDR3 totals 16 residues. DNA for the CDR3: TGTGCCAGCAGCGTATCCGGGACAGGGGGGCAAGAGACCCAGTACTTC. This encodes CASSVSGTGGQETQYF.

The V gene is TRBV19, the J gene TRBJ2-7; D is possibly TRBD1 (6 bases). The CDR3 runs 15 residues. V shed 4 bases and J shed 7 bases, with 20 bases lying between them. Germline loops: CDR1 LNHDA, CDR2 SQIVND (reference sequence). CDR3 DNA sequence: TGTGCCAGTAGTAGTTCCGGGACACCGGCCGGGGAGCAGTACTTC. This gives the protein CASSSSGTPAGEQYF.

This clonotype was found once. The rearrangement joins TRBV2 to TRBJ2-1; 14 bases are shared with TRBD2. The length of the CDR3 is 16 residues. J was trimmed by 5 bases and V by 5 bases; bases with no gene match: 5. From germline, CDR1 is SNHLY and CDR2 FYNNEI. CDR3 sequence reads: CASSPTSGRAHNEQFF. The CDR3 coding sequence is TGTGCCAGCAGTCCGACTAGCGGGAGGGCCCACAATGAGCAGTTCTTC.

The chain is built from TRBV28 and TRBJ2-2; unclear D gene. V was shortened by 2 bases and J by 9 bases, with 7 bases between the two germline ends. Germline V lookup: CDR1 MDHEN, CDR2 SYDVKM. CDR3 length equals 12 residues. The CDR3 region has the DNA TGTGCCAGCAGTTTAGTGACCCGGGAGCTGTTTTTT. Translated, it gives CASSLVTRELFF.

This clonotype was picked up many times. The chain uses TRBV20-1 and TRBJ2-5; no clear D gene. The CDR3 runs to 14 residues. V was clipped by 0 bases and J by 5 bases, with 13 bases between them. Germline lookup yields CDR1 DFQATT and CDR2 SNEGSKA (reference sequence). The CDR3 spells CSARDGESTETQYF. The CDR3 DNA reads TGCAGTGCTAGAGATGGGGAATCCACGGAGACCCAGTACTTC.

This sequence joins TRBV5-6 and TRBJ2-7, with TRBD2 matching over 10 bases. CDR1 and CDR2 (germline): SGHDT, YYEEEE. The CDR3 has 15 residues. J gave up 3 bases and V 1 base, and 4 bases lay outside the gene matches. CDR3 DNA: TGTGCCAGCAGCTTGACTAGCGGGACCATCTACGAGCAGTACTTC. It specifies CASSLTSGTIYEQYF.

This clonotype was detected a few times. The J gene is TRBJ2-3, the V gene TRBV2; D gene uncertain. Germline values: CDR1 SNHLY, CDR2 FYNNEI. The CDR3 is made up of 11 amino acids. V was pared by 8 bases and J by 6 bases, with 9 bases between. In nucleotides, the CDR3 is TGTGCCAGCGTGGGGTTCGATACGCAGTATTTT. Its protein is CASVGFDTQYF.

There are many counts of this clonotype. The rearrangement uses TRBV11-1 and TRBJ2-5; D is unresolved. This CDR3 spans 12 amino acids. CDR1 is SGHAT, CDR2 FQDESV, per germline (reference sequence). Deletions cut 0 bases from V and 5 bases from J, with 4 bases between. The DNA for the CDR3 is TGTGCCAGCAGCTTAGCCCGGGAGACCCAGTACTTC. This gives the protein CASSLARETQYF. Full variable domain (remainder filled in from reference TRBV11-1 and TRBJ2-5): EAEVAQSPRYKITEKSQAVAFWCDPISGHATLYWYRQILGQGPELLVQFQDESVVDDSQLPKDRFSAERLKGVDSTLKIQPAELGDSAMYLCASSLARETQYFGPGTRLLVL.

The rearrangement links TRBV12-3 or TRBV12-4 to TRBJ2-3; D not resolved. The CDR3 length is 13 residues. V dropped 1 base and J dropped 4 bases, with 6 bases sitting between them. The CDR3, as DNA: TGTGCCAGCAGTTTAGGTTTAGCAGATACGCAGTATTTT. Encoded protein: CASSLGLADTQYF.

This clonotype showed up many times. The J gene is TRBJ2-5, the V gene TRBV15; D not resolved. With 5 bases removed from V and 4 bases from J, the gap between germline ends came to 14 bases. The CDR3 has 14 residues. CDR1 LNHNV and CDR2 YYDKDF come from the germline V gene (reference sequence). CDR3 sequence: CATSPAAYTETQYF. The CDR3 bases are TGTGCCACCAGCCCGGCGGCATACACAGAGACCCAGTACTTC.

The chain uses TRBV7-2 and TRBJ2-7, with D perhaps given as TRBD1 or TRBD2 (5 bases each). Trimming shortened V by 3 bases and J by 0 bases, and 12 bases separated the two germline ends. Germline V CDR1 and CDR2: SGHTA, FQGNSA. The CDR3 is 15 amino acids. The CDR3, as DNA: TGTGCCAGCAGCTTCCAGGCAGGGAGCTCCTACGAGCAGTACTTC. Translating it yields CASSFQAGSSYEQYF.

This clonotype appeared a single time. One base away lies a much larger clone, so this may be a sequencing read error. The DNA of the CDR3 is TGTGCCAGCAGCTTACCCTACGGGCAGTACTTC. This gives the protein CASSLPYGQYF. The chain combines TRBV7-3 with TRBJ2-7; D unresolved. Germline V CDR1 and CDR2: SGHTA, FQGTGA. The CDR3 runs to 11 residues.

The gene calls are TRBV12-5 and TRBJ2-1, with 10 nucleotides matching TRBD2. The germline V gene encodes CDR1 LGHNT and CDR2 FRNRAP. Losses at the gene ends were 4 bases for V and 5 bases for J; bases not matched to a gene: 5. There are 15 residues in the CDR3. The CDR3, as DNA: TGTGCTAGTGGTTCGGGTAGCGGGAGGAACAATGAGCAGTTCTTC. Protein: CASGSGSGRNNEQFF.

This clonotype was counted many times. V is TRBV2 and J is TRBJ2-7, with TRBD1 matching 7 bases. This CDR3 is built from 12 residues. Trimming removed 7 bases from V and 1 base from J; junction bases left unmatched: 1. Germline loops: CDR1 SNHLY, CDR2 FYNNEI. The CDR3: CASKGQSYEQYF. The CDR3 DNA is TGTGCCAGCAAGGGACAGTCCTACGAGCAGTACTTC.

This clonotype has only a few counts. Here the CDR3 omits its conserved ending phenylalanine or tryptophan, so a read error is the likely source. The genes are TRBV7-9 and TRBJ2-7; D uncertain. Germline V gene lookup returns CDR1 SEHNR and CDR2 FQNEAQ (reference sequence). V lost 4 bases to trimming and J lost 0 bases, with 10 bases between them. The CDR3 is 14 amino acids. The CDR3 region has the DNA TGTGCCAGCAGCTCACTAACTGACTCCTACGAGCAGTACCTC. This codes for CASSSLTDSYEQYL.

The table lists this clonotype with many counts. V gene TRBV6-1 combines with J gene TRBJ2-5; TRBD2 matches at 8 bases. V dropped 8 bases and J dropped 2; count of bases not matched to a gene: 10. CDR3 length: 15 amino acids. Germline loops: CDR1 MNHNS, CDR2 SASEGT. The CDR3 nucleotides are TGTGCCAGCTCACGATCTGTAGCGGGGCAAGAGACCCAGTACTTC. Amino acid sequence: CASSRSVAGQETQYF.

This clonotype was counted at least ten times. V gene TRBV29-1 combines with J gene TRBJ2-5; D call uncertain. The V gene's germline CDR1 is SQVTM and CDR2 ANQGSEA. Trimming left V 5 bases short and J 0 bases short, with 7 bases between. The CDR3 runs 12 residues. The CDR3 nucleotides are TGCAGCGTTCTGGGGAACCAAGAGACCCAGTACTTC. Protein: CSVLGNQETQYF.

The chain employs TRBV14 and TRBJ2-4; the match to TRBD1 covers 7 bases. Looked up from germline, CDR1 is SGHDN and CDR2 is FVKESK. V lost 4 bases to trimming and J lost 0 bases; unmatched junction nucleotides: 9. The CDR3 extends over 17 amino acids. The CDR3 is CASSPDRGGAAKNIQYF. DNA of the CDR3: TGTGCCAGCAGCCCGGATAGAGGGGGCGCAGCCAAAAACATTCAGTACTTC.